The table lists the clone carrying this TCR beta chain with many counts. What it binds is unknown. The sample originates from a study of CD8+CD57+ T cells in acquired aplastic anemia. About the study: Yields of DNA that came from sorted CD4+ and CD8+ cells averaged roughly 3.3 ug. Study-wide points: Any difference that existed in CD8+ Simpson's diversity between patients and controls was not significant. The same twenty-nine CD8+ CDR3 sequences occurred in patients and in controls.

This CDR3 contains 13 residues. V was cut by 5 bases and J by 3 bases, with 11 bases left in between. Germline V lookup: CDR1 MNHEY, CDR2 SVGAGI. Patients sequenced had flow cytometry evidence of CD8+CD57+ cell expansion. The study sampled blood from patients who had received no therapy. Using genomic DNA as the template, TCR beta VDJ and CDR3 profiling was carried out. Using its own MiXCR run on the reads, TCRdb lists one record per CDR3 protein. This table holds around 200,000 distinct CDR3 sequences, over 55% found once. The TCR sequence derives from a human donor with aplastic anemia. The chain couples TRBV6-5 to TRBJ2-7; maybe TRBD1 (6 bases). The sample was sorted CD4+, CD8+, or CD8+CD57+ T cells (not recorded which) from PBMCs. The CDR3 DNA follows: TGTGCCAGCAGTGGGCAGGACAGCTACGAGCAGTACTTC. This translates into CASSGQDSYEQYF.